The entry that follows covers one T cell receptor (beta chain) sequence. This sample was included in a study of CD8 T cells in Susac syndrome. V lost 6 bases, J lost 0 bases, and 6 bases stayed unmatched. This CDR3 spans 17 amino acids. Random hexamers were used to reverse transcribe an amount of about 0.45 to 1 ug RNA. TCRdb recomputed calls from the immunoSEQ multiplex PCR reads with MiXCR, one row per CDR3 protein. This table holds 140,000 to 150,000 distinct CDR3 sequences, roughly 95% found once. The chain employs TRBV12-3 or TRBV12-4 and TRBJ2-2; the match to TRBD2 covers 11 bases. The material sequenced was CD4+ T cells from PBMCs. This sequence was found in a human donor in good health. CDR3: CASSRLAGPANTGELFF. CDR3 nucleotides: TGTGCCAGCAGCCGACTAGCGGGACCCGCGAACACCGGGGAGCTGTTTTTT.